This T cell receptor (beta chain) appears in the sequencing data of a study of T-cell reconstitution after alpha-beta-depleted transplantation in children. Study findings and constraints: Some patients owed their high day-60 TCRbeta diversity to surviving recipient T cells and thymic progenitors.

The TCRbeta library was prepared with unique molecular identifiers. TCRdb re-called the PCR reads with MiXCR, one entry per CDR3 protein. The sample includes 600,000 or so distinct CDR3 sequences, approximately 22% of them seen just once. The CDR3 runs to 17 residues. Trimming pared 6 bases from V and 2 bases from J, leaving 20 bases between. CDR1 SEHNR and CDR2 FQNEAQ come from the germline V gene (reference sequence). There are many counts of this clonotype. Its antigen is as yet unknown. The TCR comes from a boy under two years old who had a stem cell transplant for acute myeloid leukemia, so the T cells may come from the graft donor. Sample: PBMCs, mostly from graft donor cells, taken 360 days after TCRalphabeta/CD19-depleted stem cell transplant. This rearrangement joins TRBV7-9 to TRBJ2-1, with D hard to call. Written as DNA, the CDR3 is TGTGCCAGCAGTTCCCCCCCCACTACAACGGCCTACAATGAGCAGTTCTTC. It codes for CASSSPPTTTAYNEQFF.